The present entry profiles one T cell receptor (beta chain) with its context. Germline V CDR1 and CDR2: MRHNA, SNTAGT. The junction had 6 bases not matched to a gene; V was cut back by 8 bases and J by 4 bases. CDR3 length: 14 amino acids. The data were taken from a study of blood T cell repertoires in COVID-19. For the study at large: Sites in the United States, Italy and Spain provided acute and convalescent COVID-19 samples.

Participants spanned ages about 18 to 90 years and resided in over 20 US areas. The study assigned cohorts using participant-reported clinical history. In the original processing: For nucleated cells, counts were estimated from reference gene primer amplification. Here immunoSEQ multiplex PCR was the method, and the copy in TCRdb shows in-frame clones only, minus some. V, J and clone size are those of that table, while D and trimming were read from the DNA. The sample records under 300,000 clones, approximately 90% being singletons. Sequencing was performed on PBMCs or T cells enriched from blood (not recorded which). The genes are TRBV6-4 and TRBJ2-3, with 10 bases aligning to TRBD2. This sequence was found in a human donor in a cohort exposed to, infected with or recovered from COVID-19 (not recorded which). The donor label of this sample is uncertain. For the CDR3, the DNA is TGTGCCAGCTCTGCTAGCGGGGGAGCAGATACGCAGTATTTT. Its protein is CASSASGGADTQYF.